The following is a TCR beta chain sequence with its context. Its specificity is unknown. The source of the sample is a study of monozygotic twins with inflammatory bowel disease. Total RNA was isolated from whole blood without T cell sorting. Findings and limits, study-wide: There was no way to distinguish the different T cell subtypes.

No DNA is given; TCRdb re-called the 5' RACE reads and lists each CDR3 protein once. The sample has around 150,000 distinct CDR3 sequences. CDR1 is SGHRS and CDR2 is YFSETQ in the germline V gene. CDR3 length equals 13 residues. Sequenced sample: blood. The TCR comes from a human donor with ulcerative colitis or Crohn's disease, or a healthy co-twin of an affected twin (not recorded which). The rearrangement uses TRBV5-1 and TRBJ1-5. The CDR3 region is CASSERWDQPQHF.